This TCR beta chain is drawn from a study of metastatic and nonmetastatic thyroid tumors. Study summary: From malignant and benign thyroid patients, repertoires in blood and in tumor or nodule tissue were compared. General study findings and limits: A significant increase in TCR beta diversity was reportedly seen in malignant thyroid tumors relative to benign nodules, in blood and tumor.

In the study's own analysis: To classify distant metastasis in papillary thyroid cancer, a model was built from CDR3 differences across clinicopathological groups. From the PCR reads, TCRdb re-called clones with MiXCR. TCRdb's processing, not the authors', yielded these V and J calls. The profile covers about 35,000 clones, with 29% appearing a single time and 6% to 8.5% taken by the ten largest. This clone was seen many times. The antigen is not known. Nobody among the patients had been given any treatment before thyroid surgery. CDR1 is LGHNA, CDR2 YNFKEQ, per germline. The J segment lost 7 bases and the V segment lost 0 bases, leaving 5 bases of the junction unmatched. The CDR3 loop spans 15 amino acids.

The TCR originated in a female donor with papillary thyroid cancer or a benign thyroid nodule (not recorded which). Some clones in this sample may be carry-over from other donors' samples. Sequenced input: blood. The genes are TRBV4-2 and TRBJ1-4; 7 bases are shared with TRBD1. This chain's CDR3 is CASSQDRQGGEKLFF. CDR3 in DNA: TGTGCCAGCAGCCAAGATAGACAGGGCGGTGAAAAACTGTTTTTT.